A single sample gave rise to the 23 T cell receptor beta chains below, sequenced in a study of TET2 disruption in CD19-targeted CAR T cells. Stated treatment: autologous CTL019 cells: CD19 CAR with 4-1BB and CD3 zeta domains. These receptors' targets are unknown. The repertoire was sequenced with immunoSEQ multiplex PCR; TCRdb's copy has only in-frame clones and lacks some. Its table records about 2,000 clones. The material was CD8+ T cells sorted from cultured blood T cells, obtained for CD19 CAR T cell therapy. All receptors derive from a man between 65 and 80 years old with chronic lymphocytic leukemia.

Frequency places this clone as medium-sized. The sequence runs out 3 residues before the end of the CDR3; the remainder is reconstructed from the germline J gene. V usage is TRBV19 and J usage is TRBJ2-7; 8 bases align to TRBD1. The V and J ends lost 5 bases and 1 base, in that order; junction bases with no gene match: 4. The CDR3 is 14 residues long. Per germline, CDR1 LNHDA and CDR2 SQIVND (reference sequence). The CDR3 reads CASSPQGASYEQYF. The covered CDR3 bases are TGTGCCAGTAGTCCCCAGGGGGCTTCCTACGAG.

For this clone: Read coverage stops 3 residues before the CDR3 terminus; the germline J gene supplies the remainder. J is TRBJ2-1 and V is TRBV27, with 7 bases that match TRBD2. Trimming at V came to 2 bases and at J to 2 bases, leaving 3 bases not matched to a gene. Germline-derived CDR1 and CDR2 are MNHEY and SMNVEV (reference sequence). There are 15 residues in the CDR3. The CDR3 DNA, read in part, is TGTGCCAGCAGTTTAACCGGGACTACCTACAATGAG. As protein: CASSLTGTTYNE. The complete CDR3 protein is CASSLTGTTYNEQFF.

By frequency, this clone registers hyperexpanded (1% or more). The CDR3 end lies 3 residues beyond the end of the read and is filled in from the germline J gene. This chain uses TRBV5-1 with TRBJ2-7, with 11 bases lining up with TRBD1. V lost 0 bases to trimming and J lost 5 bases; unmatched junction nucleotides: 1. Per the germline V gene, CDR1 is SGHRS and CDR2 is YFSETQ. The CDR3 loop spans 14 amino acids. The covered CDR3 bases are TGCGCCAGCAGCTTGGAGGGACAGGGGGACGAG. It yields the protein CASSLEGQGDE. The CDR3 in full is CASSLEGQGDEQYF.

The CDR3 spells CASSRTGTEGEYTF. The covered CDR3 bases are TGTGCCAGCAGTAGAACCGGGACAGAGGGTGAA. The chain couples TRBV7-2 to TRBJ1-2; TRBD1 matches at 7 bases. The read gets to within 3 residues of the CDR3 end, and the germline J gene fills in the rest. This CDR3 is built from 14 residues. The germline V gene encodes CDR1 SGHTA and CDR2 FQGNSA.

About this clone: The sequence runs out 3 residues before the end of the CDR3; the remainder is reconstructed from the germline J gene. The rearrangement joins TRBV5-1 to TRBJ1-2, with D possibly matching TRBD1 (5 bases). From germline, CDR1 is SGHRS and CDR2 YFSETQ. The CDR3 is 15 amino acids. CDR3 bases read: TGCGCCAGCAGCCTCACTAGCGGGGGGTGGAATGAC. Protein product: CASSLTSGGWND. The full-length CDR3 reads as CASSLTSGGWNDYTF.

A note on this clone: The read halts 3 residues ahead of the CDR3 end, with the missing end drawn from the germline J gene. This sample includes further DNA sequences coding for the same CDR3. The chain carries TRBV19 and TRBJ1-2; the D gene is possibly TRBD1 (6 bases). The CDR3 covers 16 residues. Germline loops: CDR1 LNHDA, CDR2 SQIVND (reference sequence). CDR3 region: CASSIERGGLTDTYTF. CDR3 bases read: TGTGCCAGTAGTATAGAGCGGGGGGGCCTTACAGATACC.

Of note for this clone: The observed sequence ends 3 residues before the CDR3 terminus, with the missing tail filled in from the germline J gene. The chain joins TRBV25-1 to TRBJ1-4; 7 positions agree with TRBD1. The germline CDR1 and CDR2 sequences are MGHDK and SYGVNS. After removal of 6 bases from V and 5 bases from J, the junction contained 6 bases not matched to a gene. This CDR3 has 14 residues. The chain's CDR3 is CASRTGTANEKLFF. The sequenced CDR3 bases are TGTGCCAGCAGGACCGGGACAGCGAATGAAAAA.

This clone is identified as medium-sized from frequency. The read stops 3 residues short of the end of the CDR3; the missing end is completed from the germline J gene. The chain uses TRBV10-3 and TRBJ2-1, with D perhaps matching TRBD1 or TRBD2 (5 bases each). The CDR3 loop spans 13 amino acids. The germline CDR1 and CDR2 sequences are ENHRY and SYGVKD. The V gene lost 10 bases and the J gene lost 6 bases, with 16 bases spanning the gap. CDR3 residues: CATLEGPINEQFF. The DNA read from the CDR3 is TGTGCCACCCTAGAGGGGCCGATCAATGAG.

Considering frequency, this clone is large. The read ends 3 residues shy of where the CDR3 ends; the end is completed using the germline J gene. The chain joins TRBV10-3 to TRBJ2-4; D is possibly TRBD1 (6 bases). Germline CDR1 is ENHRY and CDR2 is SYGVKD. V lost 0 bases, J lost 0 bases, and 12 bases lay in between. CDR3 length: 17 amino acids. CDR3 region: CAISESGGALAKNIQYF. CDR3 DNA (partial): TGTGCCATCAGTGAGTCTGGGGGCGCCTTAGCCAAAAACATT.

Points on this clone: The sequenced fragment ends 3 residues before the CDR3 boundary, so the rest is inferred from the germline J gene. The chain couples TRBV9 to TRBJ2-7; D is possibly TRBD2 (6 bases). This CDR3 comprises 14 residues. CDR1 SGDLS and CDR2 YYNGEE come from the germline V gene. V was trimmed by 0 bases and J by 6 bases, leaving 13 bases between them. This chain's CDR3 is CASSVATEGLEQYF. The DNA read from the CDR3 is TGTGCCAGCAGCGTAGCTACGGAGGGCCTCGAG.

A remark on this clone: The CDR3 goes on 3 residues after the read ends, and that part is filled in from the germline J gene. The genes are TRBV12-3 or TRBV12-4 and TRBJ2-7, with D unresolved. Trimming removed 5 bases at V and 6 bases at J, with 11 bases between. The CDR3 contains 12 residues. CDR3 protein: CASSPDWFEQYF. Partial CDR3 DNA: TGTGCCAGCAGTCCAGACTGGTTCGAG.

Regarding this clone: The read ends 3 residues early relative to the CDR3; the germline J gene fills the gap. This chain links TRBV10-2 with TRBJ2-1; 7 positions match TRBD2. Germline lookup yields CDR1 WSHSY and CDR2 SAAADI. V lost 0 bases, J lost 4 bases, and 9 bases stayed unmatched. CDR3 length equals 17 residues. The CDR3: CASSESSRERGYNEQFF. CDR3 bases read: TGCGCCAGCAGTGAGTCGAGTCGGGAGCGGGGTTACAATGAG.

CDR3 loop: CASSAGYDYTF. The DNA read from the CDR3 is TGTGCCAGCAGTGCAGGGTACGAC. The gene calls are TRBV2 and TRBJ1-2; TRBD1 is a possible D gene (5 bases). The observed sequence ends 3 residues before the CDR3 terminus, with the missing tail filled in from the germline J gene. The CDR3 runs 11 residues. Germline V gene data show CDR1 as SNHLY and CDR2 as FYNNEI.

As to this clone: The read ends 3 residues shy of where the CDR3 ends; the end is completed using the germline J gene. The J gene is TRBJ1-1, the V gene TRBV19; TRBD1 might be the D (6 bases). The CDR3 consists of 15 residues. Germline lookup yields CDR1 LNHDA and CDR2 SQIVND (reference sequence). The CDR3 bases that were read are TGTGCCAGTAGTATGACTAGCGGGGGGGCCAGTGAG. Translated: CASSMTSGGASE. The entire CDR3 sequence reads CASSMTSGGASEAFF.

Points on this clone: The read ends 3 residues shy of where the CDR3 ends; the end is completed using the germline J gene. This sequence joins TRBV7-3 and TRBJ1-2, with a weak D call TRBD1 (5 bases). This CDR3 is built from 15 residues. Germline loops: CDR1 SGHTA, CDR2 FQGTGA. The DNA read from the CDR3 is TGTGCCAGCAGCCAGCGGGACTACCCCACAGATACC. Translation: CASSQRDYPTDT. The CDR3 in full is CASSQRDYPTDTYTF.

According to its frequency, this clone is medium-sized. The read comes to an end 3 residues before the CDR3 does, leaving the germline J gene to fill in the end. The V and J genes are TRBV19 and TRBJ2-1, with 14 bases identical to TRBD2. V was pared by 3 bases and J by 9 bases, with 4 bases of the junction left unmatched. This CDR3 is built from 15 residues. CDR1 and CDR2 (germline): LNHDA, SQIVND (reference sequence). The covered CDR3 bases are TGTGCCAGTAGTATGACTAGCGGGGGGGCCAGTGAG. Translating it yields CASSMTSGGASE. The CDR3 reads in full as CASSMTSGGASEQFF.

This clone is classed as medium-sized by frequency. From the germline J gene comes the end of the CDR3, since the read stops 3 residues before it. The J gene is TRBJ2-7, the V gene TRBV7-2, with 8 positions matching TRBD2. The trim removed 5 bases at V and 4 bases at J, leaving 10 bases unmatched. Looked up from germline, CDR1 is SGHTA and CDR2 is FQGNSA. This CDR3 spans 15 amino acids. CDR3 in amino acids: CASSPWAGGAYEQYF. Incomplete CDR3 DNA: TGTGCCAGCAGCCCGTGGGCGGGGGGCGCATACGAG.

The CDR3 sequence is CASSGAWETQYF. Incomplete CDR3 DNA: TGTGCCAGCAGCGGGGCCTGGGAGACC. The chain combines TRBV3-1 (or the pseudogene TRBV3-2) with TRBJ2-5; a possible D gene is TRBD1 (5 bases). From the germline J gene comes the end of the CDR3, since the read stops 3 residues before it. The germline V gene encodes CDR1 LGHDT and CDR2 YNNKEL (reference sequence). V dropped 5 bases and J dropped 5 bases, with 9 bases sitting between them. The CDR3 extends over 12 amino acids.

As concerns this clone: The read falls 3 residues short of the CDR3 end, and the missing part is taken from the germline J gene. The V and J genes are TRBV18 and TRBJ1-6; D is uncertain. Germline V gives CDR1 KGHSH, CDR2 LQKENI. The CDR3 spans 15 residues. Between the trimmed V and J ends, which lost 2 bases and 6 bases, there was a span of 11 bases. CDR3 loop: CASSPGRFFNSPLHF. The CDR3 DNA, read in part, is TGTGCCAGCTCACCAGGGCGTTTCTTTAATTCACCC.

A remark on this clone: The observed sequence ends 3 residues before the CDR3 terminus, with the missing tail filled in from the germline J gene. This chain links TRBV27 with TRBJ2-7, with D unresolved. V lost 8 bases and J 0 bases, leaving 5 bases between the germline ends. The CDR3 extends over 11 amino acids. The germline gives CDR1 MNHEY, CDR2 SMNVEV (reference sequence). CDR3 region: CASSSSYEQYF. The sequenced part of the CDR3 DNA is TGTGCCAGCTCCAGCTCCTACGAG.

On this clone: Sequencing ends 3 residues short of the CDR3 end; the germline J gene provides the rest. The chain carries TRBV18 and TRBJ2-4, with a weak D call TRBD1 (8 bases). The germline V gene encodes CDR1 KGHSH and CDR2 LQKENI. The CDR3 extends over 15 amino acids. The covered CDR3 bases are TGTGCCAGCTCACCAGGCGGGGGCCAGGGGGCTGGT. It yields the protein CASSPGGGQGAG. The whole CDR3 reads CASSPGGGQGAGQYF.

This clone counts as medium-sized by frequency. The read is 3 residues too short to cover the CDR3 end, so that end is filled in from the germline J gene. The chain employs TRBV19 and TRBJ1-2; 7 bases are a match to TRBD1. This CDR3 region has 14 residues. Germline loops: CDR1 LNHDA, CDR2 SQIVND (reference sequence). With V trimmed by 5 bases and J by 6 bases, 9 bases remained unmatched. Partial CDR3 DNA: TGTGCCAGTAGTCAGGAAGGACAGGAGAATGGC. The encoded protein is CASSQEGQENG. The full CDR3 sequence reads CASSQEGQENGYTF.

Measured by frequency, this clone is medium-sized. The read comes to an end 3 residues before the CDR3 does, leaving the germline J gene to fill in the end. The genes are TRBV19 and TRBJ1-1, with TRBD1 matching over 7 bases. The length of the CDR3 is 12 residues. V trimming: 5 bases; J trimming: 7 bases; junction bases outside the gene matches: 4. Germline CDR1 and CDR2: LNHDA and SQIVND (reference sequence). This CDR3 is CASSVQGFEAFF. The CDR3 bases that were read are TGTGCCAGTAGTGTACAGGGGTTTGAA.